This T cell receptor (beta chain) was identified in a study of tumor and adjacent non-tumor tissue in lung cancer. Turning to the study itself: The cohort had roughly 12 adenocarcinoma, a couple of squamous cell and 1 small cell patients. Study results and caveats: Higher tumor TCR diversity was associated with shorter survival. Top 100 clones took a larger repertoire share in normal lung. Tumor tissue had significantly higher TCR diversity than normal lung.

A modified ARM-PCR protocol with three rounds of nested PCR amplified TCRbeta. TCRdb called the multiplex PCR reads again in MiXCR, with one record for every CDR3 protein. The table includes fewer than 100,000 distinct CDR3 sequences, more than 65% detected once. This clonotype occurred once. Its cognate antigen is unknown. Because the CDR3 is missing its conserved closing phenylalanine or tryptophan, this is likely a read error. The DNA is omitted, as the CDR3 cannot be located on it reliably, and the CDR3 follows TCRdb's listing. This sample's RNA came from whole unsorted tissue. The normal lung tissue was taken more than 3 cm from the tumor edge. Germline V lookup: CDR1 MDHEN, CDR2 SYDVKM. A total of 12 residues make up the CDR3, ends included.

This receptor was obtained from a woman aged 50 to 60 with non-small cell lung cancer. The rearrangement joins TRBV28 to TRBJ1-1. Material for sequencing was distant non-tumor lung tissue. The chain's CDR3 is CASTPSNTDALY.